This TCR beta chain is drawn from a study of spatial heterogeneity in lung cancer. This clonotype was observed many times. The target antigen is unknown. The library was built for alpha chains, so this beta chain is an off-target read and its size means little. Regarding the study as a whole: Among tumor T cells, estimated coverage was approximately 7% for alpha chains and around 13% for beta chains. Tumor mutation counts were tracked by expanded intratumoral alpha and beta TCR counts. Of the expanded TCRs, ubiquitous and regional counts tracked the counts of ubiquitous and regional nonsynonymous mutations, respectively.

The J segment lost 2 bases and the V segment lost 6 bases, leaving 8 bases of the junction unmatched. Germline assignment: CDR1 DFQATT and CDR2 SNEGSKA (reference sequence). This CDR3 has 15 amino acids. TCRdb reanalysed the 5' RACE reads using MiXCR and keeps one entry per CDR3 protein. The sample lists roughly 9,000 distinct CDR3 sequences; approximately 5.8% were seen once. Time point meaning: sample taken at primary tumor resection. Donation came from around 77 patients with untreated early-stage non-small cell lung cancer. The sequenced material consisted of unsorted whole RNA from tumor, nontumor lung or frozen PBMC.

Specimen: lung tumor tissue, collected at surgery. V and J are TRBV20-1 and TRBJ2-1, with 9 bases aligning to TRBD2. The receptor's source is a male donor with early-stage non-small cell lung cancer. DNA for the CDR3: TGCAGTGCAGAGGCTAGCGGGGTTACCTACAATGAGCAGTTCTTC. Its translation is CSAEASGVTYNEQFF.